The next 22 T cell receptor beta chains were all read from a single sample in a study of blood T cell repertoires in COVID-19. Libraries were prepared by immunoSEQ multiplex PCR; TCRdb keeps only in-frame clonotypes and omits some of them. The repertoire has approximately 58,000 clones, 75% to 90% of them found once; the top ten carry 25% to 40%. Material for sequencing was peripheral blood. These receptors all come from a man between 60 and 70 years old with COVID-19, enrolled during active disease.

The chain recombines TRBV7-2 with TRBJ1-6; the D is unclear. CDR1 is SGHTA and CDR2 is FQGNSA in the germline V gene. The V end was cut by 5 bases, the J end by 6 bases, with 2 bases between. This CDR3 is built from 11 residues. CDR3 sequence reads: CASSLNSPLHF. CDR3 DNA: TGTGCCAGCAGCCTTAATTCACCCCTCCACTTT. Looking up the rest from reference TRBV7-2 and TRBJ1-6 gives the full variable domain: GAGVSQSPSNKVTEKGKDVELRCDPISGHTALYWYRQSLGQGLEFLIYFQGNSAPDKSGLPSDRFSAERTGGSVSTLTIQRTQQEDSAVYLCASSLNSPLHFGNGTRLTVT.

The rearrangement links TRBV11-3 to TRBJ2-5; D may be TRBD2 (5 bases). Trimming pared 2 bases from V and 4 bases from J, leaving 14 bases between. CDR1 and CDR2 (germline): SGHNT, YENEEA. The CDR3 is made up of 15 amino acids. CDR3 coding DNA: TGTGCCAGCAGCTTATATGCGGACTCGGCAGAGACCCAGTACTTC. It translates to CASSLYADSAETQYF. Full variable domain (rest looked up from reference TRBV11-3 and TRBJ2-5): EAGVVQSPRYKIIEKKQPVAFWCNPISGHNTLYWYLQNLGQGPELLIRYENEEAVDDSQLPKDRFSAERLKGVDSTLKIQPAELGDSAVYLCASSLYADSAETQYFGPGTRLLVL.

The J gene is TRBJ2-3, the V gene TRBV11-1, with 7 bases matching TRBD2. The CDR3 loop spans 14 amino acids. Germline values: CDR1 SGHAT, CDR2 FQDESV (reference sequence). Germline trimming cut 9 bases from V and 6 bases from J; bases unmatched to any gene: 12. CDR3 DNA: TGTGCCAGTAGGGAGACGGGAGCGGGGGATACGCAGTATTTT. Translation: CASRETGAGDTQYF.

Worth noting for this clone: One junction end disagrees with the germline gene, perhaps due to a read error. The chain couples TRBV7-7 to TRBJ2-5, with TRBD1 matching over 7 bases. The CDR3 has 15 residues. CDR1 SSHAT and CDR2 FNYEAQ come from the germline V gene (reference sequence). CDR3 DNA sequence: TGTGCTAGCAGCTTAGCGCCCACAGGGGTAGAGACCCAGTACTTC. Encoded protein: CASSLAPTGVETQYF.

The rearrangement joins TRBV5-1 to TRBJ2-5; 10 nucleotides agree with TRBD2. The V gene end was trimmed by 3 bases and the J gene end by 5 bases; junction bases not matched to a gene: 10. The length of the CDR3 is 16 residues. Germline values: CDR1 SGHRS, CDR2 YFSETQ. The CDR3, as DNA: TGCGCCAGCAGCTCGATGCCTAGCGGGGGAATGGAGACCCAGTACTTC. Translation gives CASSSMPSGGMETQYF.

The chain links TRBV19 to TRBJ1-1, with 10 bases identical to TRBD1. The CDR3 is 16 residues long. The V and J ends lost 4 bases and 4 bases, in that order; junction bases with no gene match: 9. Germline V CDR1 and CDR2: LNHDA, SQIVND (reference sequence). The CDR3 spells CASSSVRQGARTEAFF. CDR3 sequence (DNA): TGTGCCAGTAGTAGCGTACGACAGGGGGCGCGCACTGAAGCTTTCTTT. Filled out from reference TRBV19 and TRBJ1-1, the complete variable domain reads DGGITQSPKYLFRKEGQNVTLSCEQNLNHDAMYWYRQDPGQGLRLIYYSQIVNDFQKGDIAEGYSVSREKKESFPLTVTSAQKNPTAFYLCASSSVRQGARTEAFFGQGTRLTVV.

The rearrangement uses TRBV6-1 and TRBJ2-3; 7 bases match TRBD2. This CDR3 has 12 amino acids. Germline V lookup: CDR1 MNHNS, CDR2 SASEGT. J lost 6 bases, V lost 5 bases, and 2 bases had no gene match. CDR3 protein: CASSNGRDTQYF. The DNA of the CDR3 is TGTGCCAGCAGTAACGGGAGGGATACGCAGTATTTT.

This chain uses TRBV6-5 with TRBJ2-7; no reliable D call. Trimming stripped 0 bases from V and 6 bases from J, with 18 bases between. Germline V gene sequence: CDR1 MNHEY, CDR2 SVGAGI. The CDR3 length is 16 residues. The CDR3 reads CASSYSRSWASSEQYF. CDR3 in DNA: TGTGCCAGCAGTTACTCTAGATCGTGGGCGTCGTCCGAGCAGTACTTC.

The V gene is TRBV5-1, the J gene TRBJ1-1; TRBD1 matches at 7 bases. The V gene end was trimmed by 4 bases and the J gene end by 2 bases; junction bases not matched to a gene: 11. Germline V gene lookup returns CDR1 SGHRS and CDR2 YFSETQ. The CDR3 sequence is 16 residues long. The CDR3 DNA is TGCGCCAGCAGCACGTCACAGGGGATAGGAAACACTGAAGCTTTCTTT. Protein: CASSTSQGIGNTEAFF.

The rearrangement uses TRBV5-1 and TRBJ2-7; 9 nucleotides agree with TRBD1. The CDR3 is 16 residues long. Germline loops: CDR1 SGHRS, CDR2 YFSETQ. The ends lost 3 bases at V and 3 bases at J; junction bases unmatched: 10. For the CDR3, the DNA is TGCGCCAGCAGCTCGAGTCCCGGGACAGGGCTCTACGAGCAGTACTTC. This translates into CASSSSPGTGLYEQYF.

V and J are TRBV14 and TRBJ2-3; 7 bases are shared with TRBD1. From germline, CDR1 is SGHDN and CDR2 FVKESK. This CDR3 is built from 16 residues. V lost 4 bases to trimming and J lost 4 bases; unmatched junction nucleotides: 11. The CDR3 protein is CASSLGTVRRSDTQYF. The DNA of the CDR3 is TGTGCCAGCAGCCTCGGGACAGTACGGCGGTCAGATACGCAGTATTTT.

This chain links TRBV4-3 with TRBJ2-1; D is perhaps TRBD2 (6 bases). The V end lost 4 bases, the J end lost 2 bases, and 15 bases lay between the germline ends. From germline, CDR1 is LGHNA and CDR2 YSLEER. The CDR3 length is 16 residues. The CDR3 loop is CASSPQWGVTYNEQFF. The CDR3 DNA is TGCGCCAGCAGCCCTCAGTGGGGGGTTACCTACAATGAGCAGTTCTTC.

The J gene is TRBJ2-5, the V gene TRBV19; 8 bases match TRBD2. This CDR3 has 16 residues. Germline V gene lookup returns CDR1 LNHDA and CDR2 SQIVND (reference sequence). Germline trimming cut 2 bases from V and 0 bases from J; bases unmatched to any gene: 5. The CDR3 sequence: CASSILSGGHQETQYF. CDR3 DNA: TGTGCCAGTAGTATATTGTCGGGGGGGCACCAAGAGACCCAGTACTTC.

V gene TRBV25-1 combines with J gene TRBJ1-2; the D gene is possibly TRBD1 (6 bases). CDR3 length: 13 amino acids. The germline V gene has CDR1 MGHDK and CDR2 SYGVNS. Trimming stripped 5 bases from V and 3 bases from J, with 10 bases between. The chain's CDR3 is CASSLPGDYGYTF. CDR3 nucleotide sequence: TGTGCCAGCAGTCTACCAGGGGACTATGGCTACACCTTC.

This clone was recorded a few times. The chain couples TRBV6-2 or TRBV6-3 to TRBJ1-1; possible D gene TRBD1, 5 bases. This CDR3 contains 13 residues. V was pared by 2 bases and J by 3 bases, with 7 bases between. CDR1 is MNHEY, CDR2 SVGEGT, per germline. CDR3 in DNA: TGTGCCAGCAGTTACGACAGAGACACTGAAGCTTTCTTT. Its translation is CASSYDRDTEAFF.

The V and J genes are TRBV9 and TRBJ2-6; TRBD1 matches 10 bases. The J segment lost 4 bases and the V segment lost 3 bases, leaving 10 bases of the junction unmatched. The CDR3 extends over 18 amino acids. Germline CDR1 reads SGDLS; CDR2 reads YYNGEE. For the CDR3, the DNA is TGTGCCAGCAGCGGAGGGACAGGGGAAGCTCTGGGGGCCAACGTCCTGACTTTC. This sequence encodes CASSGGTGEALGANVLTF.

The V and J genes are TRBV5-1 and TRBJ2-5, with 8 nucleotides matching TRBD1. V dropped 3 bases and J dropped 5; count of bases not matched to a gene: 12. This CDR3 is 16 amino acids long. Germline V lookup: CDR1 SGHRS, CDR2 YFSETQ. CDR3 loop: CASSSPSPGGLETQYF. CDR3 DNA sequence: TGCGCCAGCAGCTCCCCTTCCCCAGGGGGCTTGGAGACCCAGTACTTC.

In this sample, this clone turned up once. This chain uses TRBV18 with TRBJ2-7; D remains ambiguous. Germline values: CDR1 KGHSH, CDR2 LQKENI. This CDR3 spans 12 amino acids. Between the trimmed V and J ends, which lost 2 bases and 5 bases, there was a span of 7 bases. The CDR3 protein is CASSPLRDEQYF. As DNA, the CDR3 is TGTGCCAGCTCACCATTACGGGACGAGCAGTACTTC.

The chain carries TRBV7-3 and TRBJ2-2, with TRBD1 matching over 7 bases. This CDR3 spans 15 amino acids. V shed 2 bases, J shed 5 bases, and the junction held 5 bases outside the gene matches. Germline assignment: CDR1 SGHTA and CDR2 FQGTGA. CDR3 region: CASSLAGGVTGELFF. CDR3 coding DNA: TGTGCCAGCAGCTTAGCAGGGGGAGTGACCGGGGAGCTGTTTTTT.

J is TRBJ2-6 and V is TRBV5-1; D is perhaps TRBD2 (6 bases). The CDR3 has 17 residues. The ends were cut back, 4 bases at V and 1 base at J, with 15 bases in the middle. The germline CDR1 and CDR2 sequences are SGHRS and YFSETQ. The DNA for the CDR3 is TGCGCCAGCAGCCTCGACGGGAGCGGGTCTGGGGCCAACGTCCTGACTTTC. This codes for CASSLDGSGSGANVLTF.

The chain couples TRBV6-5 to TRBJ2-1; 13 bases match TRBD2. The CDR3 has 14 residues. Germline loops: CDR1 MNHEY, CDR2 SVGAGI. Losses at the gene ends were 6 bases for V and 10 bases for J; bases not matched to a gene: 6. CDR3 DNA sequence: TGTGCCAGCAGCGGACTAGCGGGAGTCCGGGAGCAGTTCTTC. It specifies CASSGLAGVREQFF.

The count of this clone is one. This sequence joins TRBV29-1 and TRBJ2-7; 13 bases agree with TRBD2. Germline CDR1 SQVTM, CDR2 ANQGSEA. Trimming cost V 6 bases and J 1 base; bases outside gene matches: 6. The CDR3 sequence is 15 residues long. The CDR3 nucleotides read TGCAGCGTCGGGGCGACTAGCGGGAGGTCCTACGAGCAGTACTTC. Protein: CSVGATSGRSYEQYF.